Following are 4 T cell receptor beta chains from one sample sequenced in a study of blood T cell repertoires in COVID-19. Here immunoSEQ multiplex PCR was the method, and the copy in TCRdb shows in-frame clones only, minus some. The sample carries about 280,000 clones, under 90% recorded once. Input material: PBMCs or T cells enriched from blood (not recorded which). The origin of the receptors is a woman aged 60 to 75 who had recovered from COVID-19.

This sequence joins TRBV30 and TRBJ2-1, with D possibly being TRBD2 (6 bases). V was shortened by 0 bases and J by 2 bases, with 11 bases between the two germline ends. The V gene's germline CDR1 is GTSNPN and CDR2 SVGIG (reference sequence). This CDR3 contains 15 residues. This CDR3 reads CAWSVPGGAYNEQFF. The CDR3 DNA follows: TGTGCCTGGAGTGTACCTGGCGGGGCCTACAATGAGCAGTTCTTC.

This chain uses TRBV28 with TRBJ2-3, with 7 nucleotides matching TRBD2. CDR1 and CDR2 from the germline V gene are MDHEN and SYDVKM. Trimming cost V 5 bases and J 3 bases; bases outside gene matches: 5. There are 14 residues in the CDR3. The CDR3 DNA reads as TGTGCCAGCAGTGGGGGGGGTCCGACAGATACGCAGTATTTT. It yields the protein CASSGGGPTDTQYF. The variable domain in full, completed from reference TRBV28 and TRBJ2-3, reads DVKVTQSSRYLVKRTGEKVFLECVQDMDHENMFWYRQDPGLGLRLIYFSYDVKMKEKGDIPEGYSVSREKKERFSLILESASTNQTSMYLCASSGGGPTDTQYFGPGTRLTVL.

The gene calls are TRBV4-1 and TRBJ1-2; D ambiguous. Germline V gives CDR1 MGHRA, CDR2 YSYEKL. Trimming stripped 1 base from V and 7 bases from J, with 10 bases between. This CDR3 is 13 amino acids long. The CDR3 sequence: CASSQGSRVGYTF. DNA for the CDR3: TGCGCCAGCAGCCAAGGGTCGCGGGTTGGCTACACCTTC.

The rearrangement uses TRBV4-1 and TRBJ2-5; a weak D match, TRBD1 (5 bases). With 5 bases removed from V and 5 bases from J, the gap between germline ends came to 12 bases. This CDR3 comprises 13 residues. CDR1 and CDR2 from the germline V gene are MGHRA and YSYEKL. CDR3 in amino acids: CASSGAPRETQYF. In DNA form, the CDR3 reads TGCGCCAGCAGCGGGGCGCCGCGGGAGACCCAGTACTTC.